What follows are 13 T cell receptor beta chains derived from one specimen sequenced in a study of T cells in Graves' hyperthyroidism and ophthalmopathy. Amplification of TCR beta CDR3 regions used RNA as the template. A first-round RT-PCR of the TCR CDR3 used the HTBI primer set. In TCRdb, the multiplex PCR reads were re-called with MiXCR into one record per CDR3 protein. The table lists about 500,000 distinct CDR3 sequences, roughly 45% of them singletons. The sample was peripheral blood or thyroid tissue (not recorded which). The source is an adult woman with Graves' disease, either hyperthyroidism or ophthalmopathy (not recorded which).

The chain couples TRBV15 to TRBJ2-7; the match to TRBD2 covers 9 bases. The CDR3 sequence is 18 residues long. Unmatched junction bases numbered 14, after V lost 1 base and J lost 4 bases. CDR1 is LNHNV, CDR2 YYDKDF, per germline (reference sequence). This chain's CDR3 is CATSRGGFAGGDAYEQYF. As DNA, the CDR3 is TGTGCCACCAGCAGAGGGGGATTTGCGGGAGGGGACGCTTACGAGCAGTACTTC.

Written as DNA, the CDR3 is TGCGCCAGCAGCCAAGTTTCGGGCCCCTATGGCTACACCTTC. Residues: CASSQVSGPYGYTF. This sequence joins TRBV4-1 and TRBJ1-2; D call uncertain. Trimming stripped 1 base from V and 4 bases from J, with 10 bases between. The germline CDR1 and CDR2 sequences are MGHRA and YSYEKL. This CDR3 region has 14 residues.

The chain employs TRBV9 and TRBJ2-3; D ambiguous. Trimming took off 3 bases at V and 5 bases at J, with 4 bases between the two ends. Germline loops: CDR1 SGDLS, CDR2 YYNGEE. The CDR3 loop spans 11 amino acids. The CDR3 region is CASSAQDTQYF. DNA of the CDR3: TGTGCCAGCAGCGCGCAAGATACGCAGTATTTT.

The chain links TRBV29-1 to TRBJ2-7; weak D call: TRBD1 (5 bases). The germline CDR1 and CDR2 sequences are SQVTM and ANQGSEA. The CDR3 covers 14 residues. Trimming stripped 4 bases from V and 2 bases from J, with 15 bases between. CDR3 residues: CSVGVRVGTYEQYF. CDR3 in DNA: TGCAGCGTTGGGGTCAGGGTGGGAACCTACGAGCAGTACTTC.

A single count supports this clonotype. This chain joins TRBV5-1 and TRBJ1-4, with 8 bases matching TRBD1. Trimming cost V 5 bases and J 0 bases; bases outside gene matches: 6. Germline lookup yields CDR1 SGHRS and CDR2 YFSETQ. The length of the CDR3 is 16 residues. The CDR3 DNA sequence: TGCGCCAGCAGACAGGGGGGGAGCCCAACTAATGAAAAACTGTTTTTT. Protein sequence: CASRQGGSPTNEKLFF.

The rearrangement links TRBV25-1 to TRBJ1-2, with D unclear. CDR3 length: 12 residues. The germline gives CDR1 MGHDK, CDR2 SYGVNS. Deletions cut 11 bases from V and 8 bases from J, with 18 bases between. The CDR3 loop is CAHGRAKGGYTF. The CDR3 DNA reads TGTGCCCATGGGAGGGCCAAAGGCGGCTACACCTTC.

This chain connects TRBV12-3 or TRBV12-4 to TRBJ1-1; a possible D gene is TRBD1 (5 bases). The CDR3 contains 13 residues. V was pared by 8 bases and J by 1 base, with 11 bases between. Here the CDR3 reads CASSRDQNTEAFF. In nucleotides, the CDR3 is TGTGCCAGCTCACGGGACCAGAACACTGAAGCTTTCTTT.

This clonotype was recorded many times. The genes are TRBV7-9 and TRBJ1-2; D gene ambiguous. Germline lookup yields CDR1 SEHNR and CDR2 FQNEAQ (reference sequence). The CDR3 is 13 residues long. V shed 3 bases and J shed 8 bases, with 13 bases lying between them. CDR3 DNA sequence: TGTGCCAGCAGCTTCGACACCGAGGGAGGCTACACCTTC. This translates into CASSFDTEGGYTF.

The chain recombines TRBV2 with TRBJ1-4; D is ambiguous. Germline assignment: CDR1 SNHLY and CDR2 FYNNEI. This CDR3 is 11 amino acids long. The CDR3 bases are TGTGCATCCCGGGTGAATGAAAAACTGTTTTTT. Its translation: CASRVNEKLFF.

A few counts support this clonotype. This chain uses TRBV7-8 with TRBJ1-4; tentative D call: TRBD1 (5 bases). Germline CDR1 SGHVS, CDR2 FQNEAQ. V was pared by 2 bases and J by 5 bases, with 15 bases between. This CDR3 comprises 16 residues. Here the CDR3 DNA reads TGTGCCAGCAGCTTATCCAGGGTGGGAAGAAATGAAAAACTGTTTTTT. The encoded protein is CASSLSRVGRNEKLFF.

V usage is TRBV2 and J usage is TRBJ1-3; D may be TRBD1 (5 bases). There are 12 residues in the CDR3. From germline, CDR1 is SNHLY and CDR2 FYNNEI. Trimming stripped 11 bases from V and 2 bases from J, with 10 bases between. CDR3 sequence (DNA): TGTGCCGGAGGAGGGGCTGGAAACACCATATATTTT. This translates into CAGGGAGNTIYF.

This clonotype was found many times. J is TRBJ2-2 and V is TRBV4-3; D possibly corresponds to TRBD2 (6 bases). V was shortened by 0 bases and J by 0 bases, with 11 bases between the two germline ends. Germline values: CDR1 LGHNA, CDR2 YSLEER. The CDR3 spans 17 residues. The CDR3 reads CASSQDHGRTNTGELFF. The CDR3 DNA follows: TGCGCCAGCAGCCAAGATCATGGGAGGACGAACACCGGGGAGCTGTTTTTT.

This sequence joins TRBV15 and TRBJ1-1; D possibly corresponds to TRBD1 (5 bases). Germline lookup yields CDR1 LNHNV and CDR2 YYDKDF (reference sequence). V was clipped by 0 bases and J by 6 bases, with 14 bases between them. The CDR3 sequence is 15 residues long. The CDR3 loop is CATSRDRSGPSEAFF. The CDR3 DNA reads TGTGCCACCAGCAGAGACCGGTCGGGGCCCTCTGAAGCTTTCTTT.